This note documents a single TCR beta chain sequence. Its cognate antigen has yet to be identified. No base qualities exist here, and no much larger clone lies one base off it. The CDR3 covers 15 residues, taking in both the cysteine and the phenylalanine. Only the CDR3 part of the read is kept: 45 bases, read in frame from the first base. The germline V gene encodes CDR1 SGHNT and CDR2 YENEEA. V is shortened by 0 bases, J by 8 bases, and the region joining them spans 14 bases. The sample belongs to a study of identifying expanded T cells in peripheral blood (dated by TCRdb to the late 2010s). Turning to the overall study: Technical replicates were generated by sequencing separate aliquots of the same genomic DNA pool, with four replicates compared pairwise. Here is what the overall study found, with its caveats: The authors expected that biological variance in healthy repertoires might rise further over much longer intervals, such as months to years. In all healthy donors, the variance in clone template counts between samples taken approximately 15 days apart rose significantly as total template count increased. Roughly 1.2 differentially abundant clones were flagged by the binomial model between technical replicates, whereas about 15 and 19 were flagged over about two weeks and four weeks, respectively. Across all healthy-donor time intervals, the beta-binomial model significantly lowered both the number of clones called differentially abundant and the false-positive rate.

During the collection period, no infections or other immune events were recorded for the healthy donors. Healthy-donor blood repertoires served as a training cohort to calibrate time-dependent variance in a beta-binomial model of T-cell clone differential abundance. The training cohort comprised approximately 10 healthy donors, 3 female and 7 male. An age range of about 25 to 64 years, with an average of around 42 years, was recorded for the donors. Whole blood was collected from each healthy donor at three time points spaced roughly two weeks apart and obtained from a commercial supplier. For immunosequencing, genomic DNA was extracted from unsorted whole blood. TCRbeta CDR3 regions were profiled by bias-controlled multiplex PCR amplification of genomic DNA with the immunoSEQ Assay. In the original analysis: The absolute abundance of each unique TCRbeta CDR3 region was quantified after sequences were collapsed and filtered. Differential abundance was tested with two models: a binomial (Fisher-equivalent) model and a beta-binomial model that adds time-dependent variance fitted from healthy donors. Clones with fewer than 5 combined templates were removed, and differential abundance was called for clones with a Benjamini-Hochberg FDR below 0.01. Using the form v = (b*log(k)+a)^2, the beta-binomial variance was modeled as a function of the total template count across the two samples. Imported from immuneACCESS, the table was reduced by TCRdb to in-frame sequences with V and J called. These copies leave out some clones; in studies compared against another copy, an unresolved V gene accounts for under half, and the cause of the remainder is not known. Clone size and V and J calls were adopted from that table, with D and trimming inferred from the DNA. Present in this sample are about 90,000 clones, 75% to 90% of which were seen just once. The top ten constitute around 5.2% of the sample.

The sequence came from a person aged 18 to 75 in good health. The rearrangement combines TRBV11-3 with TRBJ2-1, with the D gene too uncertain to name. The sample taken for sequencing was blood. The nucleotide sequence is TGTGCCAGCAGCTTAGATGCGGCTATCGGTTATGAGCAGTTCTTC. It specifies CASSLDAAIGYEQFF. Full variable domain (CDR3 extended with the reference TRBV11-3 and TRBJ2-1 proteins): EAGVVQSPRYKIIEKKQPVAFWCNPISGHNTLYWYLQNLGQGPELLIRYENEEAVDDSQLPKDRFSAERLKGVDSTLKIQPAELGDSAVYLCASSLDAAIGYEQFFGPGTRLTVL.